At least ten counts were recorded for the clone carrying this TCR beta chain. The antigen is unknown. Per germline, CDR1 SGHTA and CDR2 FQGNSA. The CDR3 loop spans 15 amino acids. The V end was cut by 1 base, the J end by 0 bases, with 9 bases between. Ophthalmopathy cases showed moderate-to-severe activity, scoring CAS ≥3 and NOSPECS ≥4, with duration under 3 months. The evidence that diagnosis relied on was clinical symptoms, serum thyroxine, TRAb, thyroid ultrasound and orbital computed tomography. These data are taken from a study of Graves' ophthalmopathy and Graves' hyperthyroidism. RNA transcripts served as template for amplifying TCR beta CDR3 sequences. HTBI-primed RT-PCR formed the first round, and a multiplex PCR formed the second. TCRdb re-derived calls from the multiplex PCR reads in MiXCR, one entry per CDR3 protein. The sample records about 370,000 distinct CDR3 sequences, around 20% being singletons.

Regarding the study as a whole: A 13-signature model separated ophthalmopathy from stable hyperthyroidism, reaching around 88% sensitivity and around 79% specificity cross-validated.

The material sequenced was peripheral blood. This chain links TRBV7-2 with TRBJ1-1; the D is unclear. The receptor was derived from a woman between 18 and 30 years old with Graves' ophthalmopathy. CDR3 bases: TGTGCCAGCAGCTTAGTTCCCAGTCTGAACACTGAAGCTTTCTTT. Its protein product is CASSLVPSLNTEAFF.